This T cell receptor beta chain comes out of a study of shared clonotypes between healthy human individuals. The CDR3 has 12 residues. Germline V gives CDR1 GTSNPN, CDR2 SVGIG (reference sequence). V was clipped by 4 bases and J by 5 bases, with 11 bases between them. The assay was run at deep level. Sequencing used immunoSEQ multiplex PCR; TCRdb keeps in-frame clones, though not all of them. The data contain some 2 million clones, around 96% of them singletons. As to this clone: The antigen is undetermined.

Terminally differentiated effector memory CD45RA+ cells were left out of the naive CD8 fraction, which was CD45RO-negative and positively selected for CCR7. Study observations and caveats: Sorted-subset samples were not fully sequenced, rarefaction indicated. Naive CD4 clonotypes were shared across several donors at about 5.2%.

This receptor was obtained from a man younger than 30 in good health. The gene calls are TRBV30 and TRBJ1-2; D remains ambiguous. Sequenced sample: naive CD8+ T cells sorted from blood. The CDR3 protein is CAWTLGPYGYTF. The CDR3 nucleotides are TGTGCCTGGACCCTTGGGCCTTATGGCTACACCTTC. The full variable domain, in which reference TRBV30 and TRBJ1-2 provide the parts outside the CDR3, is SQTIHQWPATLVQPVGSPLSLECTVEGTSNPNLYWYRQAAGRGLQLLFYSVGIGQISSEVPQNLSASRPQDRQFILSSKKLLLSDSGFYLCAWTLGPYGYTFGSGTRLTVV.